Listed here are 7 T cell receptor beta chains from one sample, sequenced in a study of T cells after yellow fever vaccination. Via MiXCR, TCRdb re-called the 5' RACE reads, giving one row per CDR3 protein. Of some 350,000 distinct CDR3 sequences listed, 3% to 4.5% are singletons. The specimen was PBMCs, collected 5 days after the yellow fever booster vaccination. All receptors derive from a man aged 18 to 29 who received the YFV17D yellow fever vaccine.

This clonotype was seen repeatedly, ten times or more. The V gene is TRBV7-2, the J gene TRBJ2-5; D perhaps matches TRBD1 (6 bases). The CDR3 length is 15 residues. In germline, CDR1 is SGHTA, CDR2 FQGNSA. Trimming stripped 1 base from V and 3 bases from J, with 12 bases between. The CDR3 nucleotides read TGTGCCAGCAGCTTAGACAGACAGGCCAAAGAGACCCAGTACTTC. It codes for CASSLDRQAKETQYF. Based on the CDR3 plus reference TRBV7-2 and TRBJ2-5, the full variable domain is GAGVSQSPSNKVTEKGKDVELRCDPISGHTALYWYRQSLGQGLEFLIYFQGNSAPDKSGLPSDRFSAERTGGSVSTLTIQRTQQEDSAVYLCASSLDRQAKETQYFGPGTRLLVL.

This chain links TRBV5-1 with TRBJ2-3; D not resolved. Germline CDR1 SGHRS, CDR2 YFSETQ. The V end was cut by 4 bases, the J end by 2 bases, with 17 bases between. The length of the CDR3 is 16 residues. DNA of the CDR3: TGCGCCAGCAGCCCCCAGTACATCGTTGCCACAGATACGCAGTATTTT. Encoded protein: CASSPQYIVATDTQYF.

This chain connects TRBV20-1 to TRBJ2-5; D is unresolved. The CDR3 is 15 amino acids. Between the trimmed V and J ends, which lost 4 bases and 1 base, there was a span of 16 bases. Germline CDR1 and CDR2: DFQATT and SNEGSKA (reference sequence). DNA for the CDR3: TGCAGTGCTACGGGTCATCCGAACAGCCAAGAGACCCAGTACTTC. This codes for CSATGHPNSQETQYF.

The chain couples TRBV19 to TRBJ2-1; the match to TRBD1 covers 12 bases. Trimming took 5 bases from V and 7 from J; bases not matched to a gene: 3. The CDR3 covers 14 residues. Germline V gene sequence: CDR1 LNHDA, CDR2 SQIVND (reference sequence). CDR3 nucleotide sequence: TGTGCCAGTAGTCGGGACAGGGGGCAGAATGAGCAGTTCTTC. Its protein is CASSRDRGQNEQFF.

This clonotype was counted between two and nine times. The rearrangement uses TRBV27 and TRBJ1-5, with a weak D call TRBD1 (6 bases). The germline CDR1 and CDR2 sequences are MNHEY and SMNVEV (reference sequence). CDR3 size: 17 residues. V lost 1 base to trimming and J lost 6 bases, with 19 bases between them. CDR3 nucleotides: TGTGCCAGCAGTTTATGGAGCAGACGCTTAGGGGGTCAGCCCCAGCATTTT. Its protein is CASSLWSRRLGGQPQHF.

CDR3 region: CSARVYGGAFF. In DNA, the CDR3 is TGCAGTGCTAGAGTGTATGGGGGAGCTTTCTTT. The rearrangement uses TRBV20-1 and TRBJ1-1; D possibly corresponds to TRBD1 (5 bases). This CDR3 contains 11 residues. The ends were cut back, 1 base at V and 10 bases at J, with 10 bases in the middle. Per the germline V gene, CDR1 is DFQATT and CDR2 is SNEGSKA (reference sequence).

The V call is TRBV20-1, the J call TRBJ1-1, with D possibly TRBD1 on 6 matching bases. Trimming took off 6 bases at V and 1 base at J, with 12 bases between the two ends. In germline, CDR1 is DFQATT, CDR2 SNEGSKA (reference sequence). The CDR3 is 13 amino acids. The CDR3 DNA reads TGCAGTGCGGCGGGGGCGGGGAACACTGAAGCTTTCTTT. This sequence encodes CSAAGAGNTEAFF.